This T cell receptor (beta chain) was found in a study of response to subunit inactivated influenza vaccine. The study's findings and limits: It was the authors' suggestion that each seasonal influenza vaccination recruits few new T cells.

This clonotype was observed many times. Its antigen is still unknown. Trimming stripped 3 bases from V and 2 bases from J, with 11 bases between. CDR3 length: 14 residues. TCRdb reanalysed the RT-PCR reads using MiXCR and keeps one entry per CDR3 protein. The sample holds over 750,000 distinct CDR3 sequences, about 20% seen once. The specimen comprised PBMCs from blood, sampled 5 days after vaccination. This TCR was recovered from a man in his fifties who received an inactivated influenza vaccine. The chain employs TRBV12-3 or TRBV12-4 and TRBJ2-7; no clear D. The CDR3 sequence: CASSFEQIAYEQYF. The DNA for the CDR3 is TGTGCCAGCAGTTTCGAACAGATAGCCTACGAGCAGTACTTC.